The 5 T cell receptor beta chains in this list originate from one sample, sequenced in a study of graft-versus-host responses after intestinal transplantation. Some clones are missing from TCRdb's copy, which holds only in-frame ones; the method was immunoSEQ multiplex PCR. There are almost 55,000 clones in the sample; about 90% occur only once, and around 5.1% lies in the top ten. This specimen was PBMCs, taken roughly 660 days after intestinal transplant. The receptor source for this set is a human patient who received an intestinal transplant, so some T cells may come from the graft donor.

The CDR3 bases are TGTGCCAGCATCCCCGGGGAGGGTGGGGACACCGGGGAGCTGTTTTTT. Residues: CASIPGEGGDTGELFF. This sequence joins TRBV2 and TRBJ2-2, with 7 positions matching TRBD2. The ends lost 7 bases at V and 3 bases at J; junction bases unmatched: 11. This CDR3 is 16 amino acids long. CDR1 and CDR2 from the germline V gene are SNHLY and FYNNEI.

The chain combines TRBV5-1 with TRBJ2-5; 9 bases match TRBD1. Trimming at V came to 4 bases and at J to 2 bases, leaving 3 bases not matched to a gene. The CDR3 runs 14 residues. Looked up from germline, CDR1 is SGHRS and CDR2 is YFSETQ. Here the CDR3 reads CASSRQGGQETQYF. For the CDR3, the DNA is TGCGCCAGCAGCAGACAGGGGGGGCAAGAGACCCAGTACTTC.

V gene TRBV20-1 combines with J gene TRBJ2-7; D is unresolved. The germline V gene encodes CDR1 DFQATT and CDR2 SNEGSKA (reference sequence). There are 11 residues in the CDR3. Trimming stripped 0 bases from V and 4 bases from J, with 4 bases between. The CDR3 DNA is TGCAGTGCTAGAGATCAGTACGAGCAGTACTTC. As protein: CSARDQYEQYF.

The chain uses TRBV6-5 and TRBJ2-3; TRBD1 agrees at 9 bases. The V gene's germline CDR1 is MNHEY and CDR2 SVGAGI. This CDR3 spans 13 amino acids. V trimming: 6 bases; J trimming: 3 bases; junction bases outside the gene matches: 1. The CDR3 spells CASSDRGTDTQYF. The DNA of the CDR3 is TGTGCCAGCAGCGACAGGGGGACAGATACGCAGTATTTT.

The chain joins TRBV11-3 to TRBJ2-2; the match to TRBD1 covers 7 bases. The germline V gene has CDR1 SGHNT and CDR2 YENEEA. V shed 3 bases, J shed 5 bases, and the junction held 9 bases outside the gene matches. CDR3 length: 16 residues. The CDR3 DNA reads TGTGCCAGCAGCTTGCACGGGACAGATCTAACCGGGGAGCTGTTTTTT. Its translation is CASSLHGTDLTGELFF.